These 23 T cell receptor beta chains originate from one sample sequenced in a study of blood T cell repertoires in COVID-19. Sequencing was performed with immunoSEQ multiplex PCR; in TCRdb, only in-frame clones are kept and a portion is missing. The sample carries about 24,000 clones, roughly nine tenths recorded once. Sequenced: peripheral blood. The receptors come from a man aged 65 to 79 with acute or convalescent COVID-19.

V is TRBV28 and J is TRBJ1-6; no firm D call. The V end lost 5 bases, the J end lost 10 bases, and 18 bases lay between the germline ends. CDR1 and CDR2 (germline): MDHEN, SYDVKM. The CDR3 sequence is 15 residues long. CDR3 protein: CASSPLTPRGSPLHF. The CDR3 DNA sequence: TGTGCCAGCAGTCCCCTTACTCCGCGCGGCTCACCCCTCCACTTT.

V is TRBV9 and J is TRBJ2-1, with 7 bases that match TRBD2. Trimming at V came to 4 bases and at J to 8 bases, leaving 12 bases not matched to a gene. CDR3 length: 15 amino acids. Germline V gives CDR1 SGDLS, CDR2 YYNGEE. The CDR3, as DNA: TGTGCCAGCAGCCCATACTGGACTAGGAAATATGAGCAGTTCTTC. Translation gives CASSPYWTRKYEQFF.

The CDR3 loop is CSVVQGYEQYF. As DNA, the CDR3 is TGCAGCGTTGTCCAGGGCTACGAGCAGTACTTC. The chain joins TRBV29-1 to TRBJ2-7, with D possibly being TRBD1 (5 bases). V lost 4 bases and J lost 3, with 7 bases in between. CDR1 and CDR2 (germline): SQVTM, ANQGSEA. There are 11 residues in the CDR3.

As regards this clone: This sample also contains other DNA sequences that code for the same CDR3. The V call is TRBV27, the J call TRBJ2-1; 13 bases fit TRBD2. Trimming at V came to 2 bases and at J to 6 bases, leaving 1 base not matched to a gene. This CDR3 has 15 amino acids. The germline V gene encodes CDR1 MNHEY and CDR2 SMNVEV (reference sequence). The DNA for the CDR3 is TGTGCCAGCAGTTTACGACTAGCGGGGGGCAATGAGCAGTTCTTC. Residues: CASSLRLAGGNEQFF.

The V gene is TRBV7-2, the J gene TRBJ1-2; 10 bases are a match to TRBD1. The CDR3 runs to 14 residues. Trimming took 5 bases from V and 7 from J; bases not matched to a gene: 7. Per germline, CDR1 SGHTA and CDR2 FQGNSA. The CDR3 bases are TGTGCCAGCAGCCTAGGAGGACAGGGGGGTGGCTACACCTTC. It codes for CASSLGGQGGGYTF. The variable domain in full, completed from reference TRBV7-2 and TRBJ1-2, reads GAGVSQSPSNKVTEKGKDVELRCDPISGHTALYWYRQSLGQGLEFLIYFQGNSAPDKSGLPSDRFSAERTGGSVSTLTIQRTQQEDSAVYLCASSLGGQGGGYTFGSGTRLTVV.

The V and J genes are TRBV19 and TRBJ1-4; the D gene is possibly TRBD1 (5 bases). CDR1 and CDR2 from the germline V gene are LNHDA and SQIVND (reference sequence). V was clipped by 5 bases and J by 8 bases, with 18 bases between them. The CDR3 length is 15 residues. For the CDR3, the DNA is TGTGCCAGTAGTTCCCCATGGGGGGGTGACGAAAAACTGTTTTTT. Its protein is CASSSPWGGDEKLFF.

The V gene is TRBV7-8, the J gene TRBJ2-4, with D perhaps TRBD2 (5 bases). There are 15 residues in the CDR3. Per germline, CDR1 SGHVS and CDR2 FQNEAQ. V lost 5 bases to trimming and J lost 3 bases, with 14 bases between them. The CDR3 bases are TGTGCCAGCAGCCCGAACGGACTGGTCAAAAACATTCAGTACTTC. Encoded protein: CASSPNGLVKNIQYF.

The J gene is TRBJ2-2, the V gene TRBV19; 10 bases fit TRBD1. The CDR3 is made up of 18 amino acids. Germline lookup yields CDR1 LNHDA and CDR2 SQIVND (reference sequence). V was clipped by 6 bases and J by 0 bases; unmatched bases: 10. The CDR3 DNA reads as TGTGCCAGTAGATTACTACAGGGGACAGGGGCGAACACCGGGGAGCTGTTTTTT. Protein: CASRLLQGTGANTGELFF.

CDR3 in DNA: TGTGCTAGTGGTTTAATCCCGGGGACCGGGGAGCTGTTTTTT. It specifies CASGLIPGTGELFF. The V and J genes are TRBV12-5 and TRBJ2-2, with D perhaps matching TRBD2 (5 bases). This CDR3 is built from 14 residues. Germline values: CDR1 LGHNT, CDR2 FRNRAP. Trimming took off 3 bases at V and 5 bases at J, with 10 bases between the two ends.

V and J are TRBV12-3 or TRBV12-4 and TRBJ2-5; D may be TRBD2 (6 bases). The CDR3 is 11 amino acids. The ends were cut back, 4 bases at V and 12 bases at J, with 12 bases in the middle. The chain's CDR3 is CASSSLAIKYF. For the CDR3, the DNA is TGTGCCAGCAGTTCCCTAGCGATAAAGTACTTC.

The rearrangement joins TRBV28 to TRBJ2-6; 8 nucleotides match TRBD1. The CDR3 runs to 14 residues. From germline, CDR1 is MDHEN and CDR2 SYDVKM. With V trimmed by 5 bases and J by 4 bases, 1 base remained unmatched. The CDR3 reads CASSQGAGANVLTF. In DNA form, the CDR3 reads TGTGCCAGCAGTCAGGGGGCAGGGGCCAACGTCCTGACTTTC.

The chain employs TRBV5-1 and TRBJ2-3; perhaps TRBD1 as D (5 bases). The CDR3 runs 14 residues. Per germline, CDR1 SGHRS and CDR2 YFSETQ. Between the trimmed V and J ends, which lost 2 bases and 5 bases, there was a span of 12 bases. CDR3 sequence (DNA): TGCGCCAGCAGCTTTACAGGTAACGGAGATACGCAGTATTTT. It translates to CASSFTGNGDTQYF.

The genes are TRBV28 and TRBJ2-7, with 7 bases matching TRBD1. This CDR3 is 14 amino acids long. J gave up 4 bases and V 3 bases, and 6 bases lay outside the gene matches. Germline V gene lookup returns CDR1 MDHEN and CDR2 SYDVKM. The CDR3 nucleotides are TGTGCCAGCAGTTTTCCGGACAGGCGGTACGAGCAGTACTTC. As protein: CASSFPDRRYEQYF.

The chain is built from TRBV5-4 and TRBJ2-7; D might be TRBD1 (6 bases). The CDR3 covers 15 residues. Germline CDR1 reads SGHNT; CDR2 reads YYREEE (reference sequence). V dropped 4 bases and J dropped 2 bases, with 16 bases sitting between them. CDR3 bases: TGTGCCAGCAGCGCCCCCGGGACAACAGCCTACGAGCAGTACTTC. Translating it yields CASSAPGTTAYEQYF.

V and J are TRBV9 and TRBJ2-7, with 15 bases matching TRBD2. V shed 8 bases, J shed 4 bases, and the junction held 10 bases outside the gene matches. The CDR3 loop spans 16 amino acids. CDR1 SGDLS and CDR2 YYNGEE come from the germline V gene. CDR3 amino acids: CARSRGTSGRQYEQYF. CDR3 nucleotide sequence: TGTGCCAGGAGCCGCGGGACTAGCGGGAGGCAGTACGAGCAGTACTTC. Variable domain in full (rest from reference TRBV9 and TRBJ2-7): DSGVTQTPKHLITATGQRVTLRCSPRSGDLSVYWYQQSLDQGLQFLIQYYNGEERAKGNILERFSAQQFPDLHSELNLSSLELGDSALYFCARSRGTSGRQYEQYFGPGTRLTVT.

The chain combines TRBV7-9 with TRBJ1-5, with TRBD1 matching 9 bases. Germline assignment: CDR1 SEHNR and CDR2 FQNEAQ (reference sequence). CDR3 size: 16 residues. Trimming took 6 bases from V and 1 from J; bases not matched to a gene: 7. As DNA, the CDR3 is TGTGCCAGCAGTCGTCCCGGGACAGGGAGCAATCAGCCCCAGCATTTT. Translating it yields CASSRPGTGSNQPQHF.

The chain uses TRBV5-1 and TRBJ2-1; possible D gene TRBD1, 5 bases. The CDR3 loop spans 13 amino acids. The germline gives CDR1 SGHRS, CDR2 YFSETQ. V was shortened by 0 bases and J by 14 bases, with 15 bases between the two germline ends. This chain's CDR3 is CASSLGSEETEFF. CDR3 nucleotide sequence: TGCGCCAGCAGCTTGGGGAGTGAAGAGACAGAGTTCTTC.

This chain joins TRBV5-1 and TRBJ2-2, with no clear D. Germline lookup yields CDR1 SGHRS and CDR2 YFSETQ. The CDR3 spans 13 residues. The V end lost 0 bases, the J end lost 8 bases, and 8 bases lay between the germline ends. The DNA of the CDR3 is TGCGCCAGCAGCTTGGGCGCCACGGGGGAGCTGTTTTTT. Translation gives CASSLGATGELFF.

CDR3 sequence reads: CASGDRSNTEAFF. In nucleotides, the CDR3 is TGTGCCAGCGGTGACAGGTCGAACACTGAAGCTTTCTTT. The rearrangement links TRBV3-1 (or the pseudogene TRBV3-2) to TRBJ1-1; D possibly corresponds to TRBD1 (6 bases). CDR1 is LGHDT, CDR2 YNNKEL, per germline (reference sequence). The CDR3 loop spans 13 amino acids. The V and J ends lost 8 bases and 1 base respectively, with 11 bases between them.

This chain uses TRBV18 with TRBJ1-6; 8 nucleotides agree with TRBD1. Germline V gives CDR1 KGHSH, CDR2 LQKENI. The CDR3 totals 16 residues. J lost 7 bases, V lost 1 base, and 6 bases had no gene match. The CDR3 is CASSPRQGIGNSPLHF. In nucleotides, the CDR3 is TGTGCCAGCTCACCACGACAGGGGATTGGAAATTCACCCCTCCACTTT. The complete variable domain, with remaining parts taken from reference TRBV18 and TRBJ1-6, reads NAGVMQNPRHLVRRRGQEARLRCSPMKGHSHVYWYRQLPEEGLKFMVYLQKENIIDESGMPKERFSAEFPKEGPSILRIQQVVRGDSAAYFCASSPRQGIGNSPLHFGNGTRLTVT.

This chain uses TRBV5-1 with TRBJ2-5; D might be TRBD2 (6 bases). In germline, CDR1 is SGHRS, CDR2 YFSETQ. This CDR3 is built from 16 residues. V gave up 2 bases and J gave up 4 bases, with 18 bases separating them. CDR3 residues: CASSLSGTRGGETQYF. CDR3 nucleotide sequence: TGCGCCAGCAGCTTATCCGGGACCCGGGGAGGAGAGACCCAGTACTTC. The full variable domain, its missing parts supplied by reference TRBV5-1 and TRBJ2-5, is KAGVTQTPRYLIKTRGQQVTLSCSPISGHRSVSWYQQTPGQGLQFLFEYFSETQRNKGNFPGRFSGRQFSNSRSEMNVSTLELGDSALYLCASSLSGTRGGETQYFGPGTRLLVL.

This clone was recorded only once. The chain combines TRBV6-5 with TRBJ1-4, with 11 bases lining up with TRBD1. CDR3 length: 15 residues. The V gene end was trimmed by 6 bases and the J gene end by 3 bases; junction bases not matched to a gene: 3. Germline V lookup: CDR1 MNHEY, CDR2 SVGAGI. CDR3 bases: TGTGCCAGCAGCCGGGACAGGGGGGCTAATGAAAAACTGTTTTTT. Translating it yields CASSRDRGANEKLFF.

The rearrangement uses TRBV3-1 (or the pseudogene TRBV3-2) and TRBJ2-7; D is unclear. CDR3 length equals 12 residues. Germline CDR1 reads LGHDT; CDR2 reads YNNKEL (reference sequence). Between the trimmed V and J ends, which lost 6 bases and 2 bases, there was a span of 8 bases. The CDR3 DNA reads TGTGCCAGCAGTGCGTTGGCCTACGAGCAGTACTTC. Its translation: CASSALAYEQYF.